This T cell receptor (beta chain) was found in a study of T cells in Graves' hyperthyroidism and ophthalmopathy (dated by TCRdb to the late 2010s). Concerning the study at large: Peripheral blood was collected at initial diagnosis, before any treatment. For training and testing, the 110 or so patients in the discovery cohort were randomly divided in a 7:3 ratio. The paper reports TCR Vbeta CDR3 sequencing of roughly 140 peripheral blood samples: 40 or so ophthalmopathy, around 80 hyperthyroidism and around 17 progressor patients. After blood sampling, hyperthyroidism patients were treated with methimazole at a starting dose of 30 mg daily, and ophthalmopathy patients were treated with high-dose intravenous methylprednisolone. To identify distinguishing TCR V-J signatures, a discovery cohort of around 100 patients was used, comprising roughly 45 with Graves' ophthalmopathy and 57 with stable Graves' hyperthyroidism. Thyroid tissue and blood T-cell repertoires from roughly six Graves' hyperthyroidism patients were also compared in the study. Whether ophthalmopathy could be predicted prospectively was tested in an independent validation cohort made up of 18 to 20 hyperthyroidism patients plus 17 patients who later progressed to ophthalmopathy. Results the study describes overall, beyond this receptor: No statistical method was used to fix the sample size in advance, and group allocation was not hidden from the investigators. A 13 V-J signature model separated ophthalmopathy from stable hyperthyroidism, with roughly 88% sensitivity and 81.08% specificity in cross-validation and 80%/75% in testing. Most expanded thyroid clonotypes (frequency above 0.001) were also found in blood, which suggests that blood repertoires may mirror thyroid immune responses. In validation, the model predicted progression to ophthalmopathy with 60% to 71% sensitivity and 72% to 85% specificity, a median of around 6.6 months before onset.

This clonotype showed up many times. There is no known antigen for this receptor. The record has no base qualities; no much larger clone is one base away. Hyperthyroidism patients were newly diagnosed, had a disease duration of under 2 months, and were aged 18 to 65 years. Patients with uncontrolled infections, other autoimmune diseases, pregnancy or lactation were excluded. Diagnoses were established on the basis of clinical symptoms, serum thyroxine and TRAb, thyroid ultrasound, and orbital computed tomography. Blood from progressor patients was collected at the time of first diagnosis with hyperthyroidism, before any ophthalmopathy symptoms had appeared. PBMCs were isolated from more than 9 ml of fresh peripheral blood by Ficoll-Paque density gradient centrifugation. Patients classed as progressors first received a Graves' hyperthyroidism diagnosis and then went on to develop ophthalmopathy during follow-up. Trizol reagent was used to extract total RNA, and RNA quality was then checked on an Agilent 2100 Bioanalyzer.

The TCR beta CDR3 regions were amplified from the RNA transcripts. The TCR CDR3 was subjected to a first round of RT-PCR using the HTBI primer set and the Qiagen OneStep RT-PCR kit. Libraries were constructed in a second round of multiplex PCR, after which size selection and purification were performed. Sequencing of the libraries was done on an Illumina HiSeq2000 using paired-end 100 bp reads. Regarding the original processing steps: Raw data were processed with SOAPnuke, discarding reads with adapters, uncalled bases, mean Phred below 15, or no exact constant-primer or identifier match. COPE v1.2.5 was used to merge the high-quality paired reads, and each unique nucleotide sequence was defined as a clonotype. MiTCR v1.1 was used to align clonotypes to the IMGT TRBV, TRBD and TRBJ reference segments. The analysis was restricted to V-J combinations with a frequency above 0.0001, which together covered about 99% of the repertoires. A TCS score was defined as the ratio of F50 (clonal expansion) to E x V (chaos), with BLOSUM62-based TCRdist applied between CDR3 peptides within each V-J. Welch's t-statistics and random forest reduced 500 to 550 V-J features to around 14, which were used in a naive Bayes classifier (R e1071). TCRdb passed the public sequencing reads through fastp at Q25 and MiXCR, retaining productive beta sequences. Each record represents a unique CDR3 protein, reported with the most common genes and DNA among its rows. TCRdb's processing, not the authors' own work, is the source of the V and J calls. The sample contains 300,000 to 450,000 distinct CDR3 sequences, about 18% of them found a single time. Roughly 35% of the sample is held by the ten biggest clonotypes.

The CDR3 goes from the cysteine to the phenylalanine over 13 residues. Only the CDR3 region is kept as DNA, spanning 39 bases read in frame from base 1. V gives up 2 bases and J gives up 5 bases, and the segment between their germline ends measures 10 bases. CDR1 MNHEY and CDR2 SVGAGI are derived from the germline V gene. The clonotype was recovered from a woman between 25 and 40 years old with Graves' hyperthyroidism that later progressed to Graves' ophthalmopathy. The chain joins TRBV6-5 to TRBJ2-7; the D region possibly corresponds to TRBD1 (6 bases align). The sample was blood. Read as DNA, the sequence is TGTGCCAGCAGTTACCCAGGGGACGACGAGCAGTACTTC. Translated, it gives CASSYPGDDEQYF.